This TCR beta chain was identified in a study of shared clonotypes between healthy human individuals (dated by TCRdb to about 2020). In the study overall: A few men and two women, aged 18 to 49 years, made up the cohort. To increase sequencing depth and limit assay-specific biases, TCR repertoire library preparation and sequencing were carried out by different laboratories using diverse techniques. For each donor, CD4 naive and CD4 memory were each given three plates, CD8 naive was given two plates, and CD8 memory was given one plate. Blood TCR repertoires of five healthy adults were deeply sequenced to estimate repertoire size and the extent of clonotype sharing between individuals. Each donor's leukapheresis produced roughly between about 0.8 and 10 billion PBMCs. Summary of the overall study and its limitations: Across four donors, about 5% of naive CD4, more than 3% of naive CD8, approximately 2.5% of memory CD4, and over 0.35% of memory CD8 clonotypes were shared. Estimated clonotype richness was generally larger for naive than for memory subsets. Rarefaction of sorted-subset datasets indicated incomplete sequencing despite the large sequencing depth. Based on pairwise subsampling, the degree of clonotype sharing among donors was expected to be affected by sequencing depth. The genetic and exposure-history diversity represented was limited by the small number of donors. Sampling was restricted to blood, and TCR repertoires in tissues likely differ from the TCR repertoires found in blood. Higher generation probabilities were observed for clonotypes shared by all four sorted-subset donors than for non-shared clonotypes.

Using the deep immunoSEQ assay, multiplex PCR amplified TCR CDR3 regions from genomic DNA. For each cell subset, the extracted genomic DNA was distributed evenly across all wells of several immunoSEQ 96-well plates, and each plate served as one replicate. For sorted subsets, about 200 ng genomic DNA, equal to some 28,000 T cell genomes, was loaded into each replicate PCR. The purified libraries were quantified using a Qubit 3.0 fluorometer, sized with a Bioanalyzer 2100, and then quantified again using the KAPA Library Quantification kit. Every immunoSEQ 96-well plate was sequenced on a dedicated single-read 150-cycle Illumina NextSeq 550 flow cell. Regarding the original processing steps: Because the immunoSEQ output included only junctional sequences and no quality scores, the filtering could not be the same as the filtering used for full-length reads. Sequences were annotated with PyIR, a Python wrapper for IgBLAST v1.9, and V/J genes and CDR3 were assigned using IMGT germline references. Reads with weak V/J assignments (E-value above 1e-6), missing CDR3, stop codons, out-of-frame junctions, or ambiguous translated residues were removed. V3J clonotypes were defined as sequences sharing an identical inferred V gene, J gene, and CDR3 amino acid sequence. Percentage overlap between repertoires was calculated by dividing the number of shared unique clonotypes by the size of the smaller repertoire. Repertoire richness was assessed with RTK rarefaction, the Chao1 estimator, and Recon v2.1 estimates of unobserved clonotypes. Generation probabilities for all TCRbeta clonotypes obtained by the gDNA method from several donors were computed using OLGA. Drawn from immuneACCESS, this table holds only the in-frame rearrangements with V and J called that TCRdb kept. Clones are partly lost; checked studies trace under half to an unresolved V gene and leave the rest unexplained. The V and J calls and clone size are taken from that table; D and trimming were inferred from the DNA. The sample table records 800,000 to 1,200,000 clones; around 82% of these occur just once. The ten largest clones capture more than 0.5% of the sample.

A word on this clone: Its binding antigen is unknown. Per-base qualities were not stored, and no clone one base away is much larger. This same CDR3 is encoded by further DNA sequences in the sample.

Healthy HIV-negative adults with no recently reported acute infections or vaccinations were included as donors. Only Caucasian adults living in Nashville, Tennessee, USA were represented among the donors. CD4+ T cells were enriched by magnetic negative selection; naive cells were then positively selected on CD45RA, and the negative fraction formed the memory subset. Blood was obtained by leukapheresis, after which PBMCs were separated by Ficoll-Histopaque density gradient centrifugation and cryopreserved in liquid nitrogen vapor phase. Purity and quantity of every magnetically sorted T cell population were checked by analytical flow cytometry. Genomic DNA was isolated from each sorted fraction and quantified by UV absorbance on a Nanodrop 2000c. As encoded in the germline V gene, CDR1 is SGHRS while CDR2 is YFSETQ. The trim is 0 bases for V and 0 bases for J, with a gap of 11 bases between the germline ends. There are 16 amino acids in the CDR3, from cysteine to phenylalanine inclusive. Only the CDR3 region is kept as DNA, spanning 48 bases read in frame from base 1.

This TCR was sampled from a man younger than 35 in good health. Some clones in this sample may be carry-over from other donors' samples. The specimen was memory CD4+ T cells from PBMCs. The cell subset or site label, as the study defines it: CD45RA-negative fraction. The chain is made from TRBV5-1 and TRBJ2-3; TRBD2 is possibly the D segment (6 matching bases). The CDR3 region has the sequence CASSLVTSGSTDTQYF. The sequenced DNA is TGCGCCAGCAGCTTGGTGACGAGCGGGAGCACAGATACGCAGTATTTT. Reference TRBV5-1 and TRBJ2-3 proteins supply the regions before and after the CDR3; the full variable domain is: KAGVTQTPRYLIKTRGQQVTLSCSPISGHRSVSWYQQTPGQGLQFLFEYFSETQRNKGNFPGRFSGRQFSNSRSEMNVSTLELGDSALYLCASSLVTSGSTDTQYFGPGTRLTVL.